The 13 T cell receptor beta chains below come from one sample, sequenced in a study of T-cell memory formation after mild COVID-19. TCRdb re-derived calls from the 5' RACE reads in MiXCR, one entry per CDR3 protein. In the table there are some 150,000 distinct CDR3 sequences, roughly 21% of which are singletons. Sample: PBMCs or a T cell subset sorted from them (not recorded which). The source is an adult woman who had mild COVID-19 (a few samples of this study predate the infection). Cell type and time point are not known.

This sequence joins TRBV11-2 and TRBJ2-1, with 7 bases that match TRBD2. The CDR3 totals 17 residues. Unmatched junction bases numbered 8, after V lost 0 bases and J lost 3 bases. Germline values: CDR1 SGHAT, CDR2 FQNNGV. CDR3 nucleotides: TGTGCCAGCAGCTTAGAGATCCTGGGCGGGAGCTACAATGAGCAGTTCTTC. Amino acid sequence: CASSLEILGGSYNEQFF.

The rearrangement links TRBV5-1 to TRBJ2-6, with 9 bases aligning to TRBD2. From germline, CDR1 is SGHRS and CDR2 YFSETQ. V lost 1 base, J lost 0 bases, and 8 bases stayed unmatched. The CDR3 runs to 19 residues. CDR3 residues: CASSLSGAGGLSGANVLTF. The DNA for the CDR3 is TGCGCCAGCAGCTTGTCAGGAGCGGGGGGACTCTCTGGGGCCAACGTCCTGACTTTC.

The rearrangement links TRBV7-9 to TRBJ2-7; D might be TRBD1 (5 bases). Deletions cut 1 base from V and 5 bases from J, with 9 bases between. The CDR3 runs to 13 residues. The V gene's germline CDR1 is SEHNR and CDR2 FQNEAQ (reference sequence). In DNA form, the CDR3 reads TGTGCCAGCAGCTTAGTAGGGGCGAACGAGCAGTACTTC. It yields the protein CASSLVGANEQYF.

This clonotype turned up a few times. J is TRBJ2-1 and V is TRBV30; D might be TRBD2 (6 bases). Per germline, CDR1 GTSNPN and CDR2 SVGIG (reference sequence). The V end lost 3 bases, the J end lost 3 bases, and 15 bases lay between the germline ends. There are 15 residues in the CDR3. This chain's CDR3 is CAWRPSFGSYNEQFF. CDR3 sequence (DNA): TGTGCCTGGAGGCCATCCTTCGGGAGCTACAATGAGCAGTTCTTC. The entire variable domain, with the rest obtained from reference TRBV30 and TRBJ2-1, is as follows: SQTIHQWPATLVQPVGSPLSLECTVEGTSNPNLYWYRQAAGRGLQLLFYSVGIGQISSEVPQNLSASRPQDRQFILSSKKLLLSDSGFYLCAWRPSFGSYNEQFFGPGTRLTVL.

The rearrangement links TRBV15 to TRBJ2-1; possibly TRBD1 for D (6 bases). Germline V lookup: CDR1 LNHNV, CDR2 YYDKDF (reference sequence). V lost 1 base and J 7 bases, leaving 14 bases between the germline ends. The CDR3 sequence is 15 residues long. Here the CDR3 reads CATSRGGLGANEQFF. In DNA form, the CDR3 reads TGTGCCACCAGCAGAGGGGGGTTGGGGGCGAATGAGCAGTTCTTC.

The chain links TRBV12-3 or TRBV12-4 to TRBJ1-5; D is undetermined. CDR3 length: 12 amino acids. V gave up 1 base and J gave up 7 bases, with 5 bases separating them. For the CDR3, the DNA is TGTGCCAGCAGTTTAGTCCCCCAGCCCCAGCATTTT. Residues: CASSLVPQPQHF.

In its sample, this clonotype was seen a few times. The chain is built from TRBV24-1 and TRBJ2-5; D perhaps matches TRBD1 (6 bases). CDR1 is KGHDR, CDR2 SFDVKD, per germline. Trimming cost V 2 bases and J 6 bases, with 15 bases left between them. The CDR3 is made up of 15 amino acids. CDR3 DNA sequence: TGTGCCACCAGTGATTCTACAGGGATATCCCAGACCCAGTACTTC. Its translation: CATSDSTGISQTQYF.

The gene calls are TRBV19 and TRBJ1-5, with TRBD1 matching over 8 bases. Germline lookup yields CDR1 LNHDA and CDR2 SQIVND (reference sequence). The CDR3 contains 17 residues. The V gene end was trimmed by 0 bases and the J gene end by 4 bases; junction bases not matched to a gene: 8. CDR3 nucleotide sequence: TGTGCCAGTAGTATAGATATCCGGAGACAGGGGAATCAGCCCCAGCATTTT. It translates to CASSIDIRRQGNQPQHF.

There are a few counts of this clonotype. The V gene is TRBV20-1, the J gene TRBJ2-7, with 7 nucleotides matching TRBD1. Trimming took 1 base from V and 0 from J; bases not matched to a gene: 6. This CDR3 region has 15 residues. Germline V gene sequence: CDR1 DFQATT, CDR2 SNEGSKA (reference sequence). The CDR3 sequence: CSARGPRGPSYEQYF. In nucleotides, the CDR3 is TGCAGTGCTAGAGGCCCGAGGGGGCCCTCCTACGAGCAGTACTTC.

This chain links TRBV18 with TRBJ2-5; D possibly uses TRBD1 or TRBD2 (5 bases each). Per germline, CDR1 KGHSH and CDR2 LQKENI. The V end was cut by 0 bases, the J end by 4 bases, with 12 bases between. This CDR3 is 15 amino acids long. The CDR3 DNA reads TGTGCCAGCTCACCACCTTGGGGGAGCGGAGAGACCCAGTACTTC. Protein: CASSPPWGSGETQYF.

This chain joins TRBV2 and TRBJ2-7; D unclear. The CDR3 consists of 14 residues. Per germline, CDR1 SNHLY and CDR2 FYNNEI. The V gene lost 7 bases and the J gene lost 0 bases, with 13 bases spanning the gap. CDR3 sequence reads: CASTAVVSSYEQYF. The CDR3 DNA reads TGTGCCAGCACCGCCGTGGTTAGCTCCTACGAGCAGTACTTC.

In this sample, this clonotype turned up a few times. The junction differs from germline at one of its ends, possibly a read error. This chain joins TRBV5-1 and TRBJ2-5; 7 bases fit TRBD2. CDR3 length equals 19 residues. In germline, CDR1 is SGHRS, CDR2 YFSETQ. This chain's CDR3 is CGSSMVVHRTRHNQETQYF. The DNA of the CDR3 is TGCGGCAGCTCCATGGTCGTCCACCGGACTAGACATAACCAAGAGACCCAGTACTTC.

The chain recombines TRBV21-1 with TRBJ1-5. TRBV21-1 is deemed a pseudogene. The CDR3 totals 9 residues. CDR3 coding DNA: TGTGCCAGCAATCAGCCCCAGCATTTT. Amino acids: CASNQPQHF.